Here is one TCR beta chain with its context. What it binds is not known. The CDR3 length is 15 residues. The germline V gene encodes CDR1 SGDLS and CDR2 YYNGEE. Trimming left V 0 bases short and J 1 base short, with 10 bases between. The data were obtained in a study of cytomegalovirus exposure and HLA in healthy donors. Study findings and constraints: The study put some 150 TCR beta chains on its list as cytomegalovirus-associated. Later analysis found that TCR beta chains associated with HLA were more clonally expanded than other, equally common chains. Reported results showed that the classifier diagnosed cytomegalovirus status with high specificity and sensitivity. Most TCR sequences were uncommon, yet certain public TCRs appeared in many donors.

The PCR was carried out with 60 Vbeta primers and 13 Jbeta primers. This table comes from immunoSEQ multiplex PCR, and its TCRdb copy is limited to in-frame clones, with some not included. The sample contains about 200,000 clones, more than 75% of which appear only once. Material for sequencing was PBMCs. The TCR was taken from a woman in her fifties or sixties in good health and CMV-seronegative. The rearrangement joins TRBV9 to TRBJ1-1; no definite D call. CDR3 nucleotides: TGTGCCAGCAGCGTAGATGGTTCCGGGAACACTGAAGCTTTCTTT. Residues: CASSVDGSGNTEAFF. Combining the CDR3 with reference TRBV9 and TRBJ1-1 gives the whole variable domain DSGVTQTPKHLITATGQRVTLRCSPRSGDLSVYWYQQSLDQGLQFLIQYYNGEERAKGNILERFSAQQFPDLHSELNLSSLELGDSALYFCASSVDGSGNTEAFFGQGTRLTVV.